What follows describes a single TCR beta chain. The data belong to a study of blood T cell repertoires in COVID-19. At the level of the study: COVID-19 samples from acute and convalescent phases originated in the United States, Italy and Spain. In each case, the material was cDNA or gDNA derived from T cells, B-cell-depleted T cells, or PBMCs.

Germline CDR1 and CDR2: MDHEN and SYDVKM. The CDR3 runs to 12 residues. Trimming stripped 5 bases from V and 7 bases from J, with 12 bases between. Authors' methods: By means of reference gene primer amplification, nucleated cell counts were estimated. This table comes from immunoSEQ multiplex PCR, and its TCRdb copy is limited to in-frame clones, with some not included. V and J calls and clone size are given by that table; D and trimming were obtained from the DNA. The table shows roughly 260,000 clones, with about 87% occurring only once. This TCR derives from a woman in her fifties or sixties with acute or convalescent COVID-19. The chain couples TRBV28 to TRBJ2-7; D possibly corresponds to TRBD2 (6 bases). Specimen: peripheral blood. The CDR3 sequence: CASSVGREEQYF. The CDR3 bases are TGTGCCAGCAGTGTCGGGCGGGAAGAGCAGTACTTC.